This T cell receptor beta chain was retrieved from a study of blood T cell repertoires in COVID-19. Study summary: PBMCs, B-cell-depleted T cells, or T cells were the source of the cDNA or gDNA that made up the material.

CDR1 LGHNA and CDR2 YSLEER come from the germline V gene. The CDR3 is 13 residues long. Trimming removed 0 bases from V and 5 bases from J, with 7 bases in between. Assay: immunoSEQ multiplex PCR; the TCRdb copy retains only in-frame clones and omits some. This sample has 200,000 or so clones; 70% to 85% occur once, and the top ten carry about 2%. Enrollees, roughly 18 to 89 years old, lived in 24 US areas. For recovered donors of Cohort 3, there were two negative PCRs, clearance, or symptom resolution. Sample: PBMCs or T cells enriched from blood (not recorded which). The rearrangement links TRBV4-3 to TRBJ1-1; no clear D. This sequence originates from a man aged 55 to 70 who had recovered from COVID-19. The CDR3: CASSQEPRTEAFF. The CDR3 DNA is TGCGCCAGCAGCCAAGAGCCGAGGACTGAAGCTTTCTTT.